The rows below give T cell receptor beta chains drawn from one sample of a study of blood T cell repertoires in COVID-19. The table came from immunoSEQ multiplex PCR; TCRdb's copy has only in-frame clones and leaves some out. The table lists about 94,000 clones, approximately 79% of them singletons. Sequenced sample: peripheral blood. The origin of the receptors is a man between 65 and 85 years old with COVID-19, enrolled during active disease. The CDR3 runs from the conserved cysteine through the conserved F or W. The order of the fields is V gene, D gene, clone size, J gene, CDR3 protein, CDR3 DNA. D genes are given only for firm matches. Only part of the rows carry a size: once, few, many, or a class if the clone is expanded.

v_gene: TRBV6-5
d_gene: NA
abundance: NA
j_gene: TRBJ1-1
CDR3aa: CASSYSNRVIPEAFF
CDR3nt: TGTGCCAGCAGTTACTCGAACAGGGTAATTCCTGAAGCTTTCTTT

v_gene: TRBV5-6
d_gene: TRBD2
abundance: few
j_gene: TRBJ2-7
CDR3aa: CASSLGLALYEQYF
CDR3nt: TGTGCCAGCAGCTTGGGACTAGCGCTCTACGAGCAGTACTTC

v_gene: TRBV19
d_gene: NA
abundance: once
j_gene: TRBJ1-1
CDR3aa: CASKQQVGNTEAFF
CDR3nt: TGTGCCAGTAAACAACAGGTTGGGAACACTGAAGCTTTCTTT

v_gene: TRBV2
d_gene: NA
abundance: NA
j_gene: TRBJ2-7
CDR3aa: CASMGAYEQYF
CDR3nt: TGTGCCAGCATGGGCGCCTACGAGCAGTACTTC

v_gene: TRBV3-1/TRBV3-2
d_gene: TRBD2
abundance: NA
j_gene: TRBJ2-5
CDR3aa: CASSHELAGMTQYF
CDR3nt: TGTGCCAGCAGCCATGAACTAGCGGGAATGACCCAGTACTTC

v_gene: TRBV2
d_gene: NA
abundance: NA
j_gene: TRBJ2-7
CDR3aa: CASSPDFGGRSYEQYF
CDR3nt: TGTGCCAGCAGTCCAGACTTCGGGGGACGCTCCTACGAGCAGTACTTC

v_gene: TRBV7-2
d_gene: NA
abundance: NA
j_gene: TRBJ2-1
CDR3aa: CASSLTGTSYNEQFF
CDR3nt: TGTGCCAGCAGCTTAACCGGGACATCTTACAATGAGCAGTTCTTC

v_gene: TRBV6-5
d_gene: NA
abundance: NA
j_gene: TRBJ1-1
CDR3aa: CASRLVNTEAFF
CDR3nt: TGTGCCAGCAGGCTAGTGAACACTGAAGCTTTCTTT

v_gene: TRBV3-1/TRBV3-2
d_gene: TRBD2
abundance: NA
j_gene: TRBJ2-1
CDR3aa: CASSQGSGRERWGEQFF
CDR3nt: TGTGCCAGCAGCCAAGGAAGCGGGCGGGAGAGGTGGGGTGAGCAGTTCTTC

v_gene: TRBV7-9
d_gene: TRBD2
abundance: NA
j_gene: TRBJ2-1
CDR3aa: CASSHPGAGGISYNEQFF
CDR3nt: TGTGCCAGCAGCCACCCGGGAGCGGGAGGGATAAGTTACAATGAGCAGTTCTTC

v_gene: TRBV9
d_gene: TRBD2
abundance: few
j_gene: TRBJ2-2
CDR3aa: CASSLTTSGVGGELFF
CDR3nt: TGTGCCAGCAGCCTGACGACTAGCGGGGTGGGCGGGGAGCTGTTTTTT

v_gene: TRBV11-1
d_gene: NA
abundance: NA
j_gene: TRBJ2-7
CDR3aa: CASSPRGRGPTNEQYF
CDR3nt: TGTGCCAGCAGCCCCAGGGGCAGGGGTCCGACTAACGAGCAGTACTTC

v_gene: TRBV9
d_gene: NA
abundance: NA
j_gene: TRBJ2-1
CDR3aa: CASSVDLAVGYNEQFF
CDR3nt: TGTGCCAGCAGCGTAGATTTAGCGGTGGGCTACAATGAGCAGTTCTTC

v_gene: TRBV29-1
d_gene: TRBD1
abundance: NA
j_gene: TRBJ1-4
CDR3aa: CSVEDLRGQGPGSEKLFF
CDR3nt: TGCAGCGTTGAAGATCTTCGGGGACAGGGGCCAGGTAGTGAAAAACTGTTTTTT

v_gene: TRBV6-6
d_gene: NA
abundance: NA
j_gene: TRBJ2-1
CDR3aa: CASTRDWGLGNEQFF
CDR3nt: TGTGCCAGTACCCGGGACTGGGGGTTGGGAAATGAGCAGTTCTTC

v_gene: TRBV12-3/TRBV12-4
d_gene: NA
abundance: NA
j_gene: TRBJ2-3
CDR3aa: CASSYRLDTQYF
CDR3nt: TGTGCCAGCAGTTATCGGTTAGATACGCAGTATTTT

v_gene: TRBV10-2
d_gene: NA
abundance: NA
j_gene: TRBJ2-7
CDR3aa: CASSTRGPYEQYF
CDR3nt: TGCGCCAGCAGCACCCGTGGCCCCTACGAGCAGTACTTC

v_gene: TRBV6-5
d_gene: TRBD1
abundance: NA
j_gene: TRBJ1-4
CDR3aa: CASFNRGGEKLFF
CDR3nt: TGTGCCAGCTTCAACAGGGGGGGAGAAAAACTGTTTTTT

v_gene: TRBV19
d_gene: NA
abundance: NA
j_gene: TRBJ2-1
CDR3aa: CASRNYGNEQFF
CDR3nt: TGTGCCAGTAGAAATTACGGCAATGAGCAGTTCTTC

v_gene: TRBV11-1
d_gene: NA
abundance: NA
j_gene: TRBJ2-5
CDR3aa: CASSHSLSVGQETQYF
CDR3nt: TGTGCCAGCAGCCACAGCCTTTCCGTGGGTCAAGAGACCCAGTACTTC

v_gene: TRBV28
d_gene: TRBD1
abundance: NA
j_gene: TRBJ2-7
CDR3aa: CASSSTGTGIYEQYF
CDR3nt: TGTGCCAGCAGCTCGACCGGGACAGGAATCTACGAGCAGTACTTC

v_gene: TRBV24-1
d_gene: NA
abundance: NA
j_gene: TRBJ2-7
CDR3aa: CATSDLGEQYF
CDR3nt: TGTGCCACCAGTGACCTCGGCGAGCAGTACTTC

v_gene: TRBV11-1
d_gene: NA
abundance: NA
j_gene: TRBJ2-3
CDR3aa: CASSPEDSNGDTQYF
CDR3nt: TGTGCCAGCAGCCCCGAAGACAGCAATGGGGATACGCAGTATTTT

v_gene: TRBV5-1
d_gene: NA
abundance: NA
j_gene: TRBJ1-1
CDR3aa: CASSLLAGGIEAFF
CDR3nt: TGCGCCAGCAGCTTGTTGGCCGGGGGGATAGAAGCTTTCTTT

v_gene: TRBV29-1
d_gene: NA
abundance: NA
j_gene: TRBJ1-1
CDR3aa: CSVGTANTEAFF
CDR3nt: TGCAGCGTTGGGACTGCGAACACTGAAGCTTTCTTT

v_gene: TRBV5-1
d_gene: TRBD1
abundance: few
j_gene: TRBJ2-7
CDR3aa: CASSLTGVWEQYF
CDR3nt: TGCGCCAGCAGCTTGACAGGGGTCTGGGAGCAGTACTTC

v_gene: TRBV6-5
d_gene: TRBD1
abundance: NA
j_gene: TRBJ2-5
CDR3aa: CASSYPGQIETQYF
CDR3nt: TGTGCCAGCAGTTACCCGGGACAGATAGAGACCCAGTACTTC

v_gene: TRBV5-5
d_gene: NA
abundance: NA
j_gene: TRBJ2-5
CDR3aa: CASSPNWRPYQETQYF
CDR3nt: TGTGCCAGCAGCCCCAACTGGCGGCCGTACCAAGAGACCCAGTACTTC

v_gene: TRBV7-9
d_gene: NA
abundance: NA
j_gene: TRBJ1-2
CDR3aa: CASRGANYGYTF
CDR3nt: TGTGCCAGCAGAGGAGCTAACTATGGCTACACCTTC

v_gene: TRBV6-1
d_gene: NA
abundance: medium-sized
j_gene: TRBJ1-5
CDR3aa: CASSEKGYNQPQHF
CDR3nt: TGTGCCAGCAGTGAGAAGGGGTACAATCAGCCCCAGCATTTT

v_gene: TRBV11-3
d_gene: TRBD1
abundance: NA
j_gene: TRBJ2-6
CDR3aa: CASSAGQGTGGANVLTF
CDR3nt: TGTGCCAGCAGCGCGGGACAGGGAACGGGCGGGGCCAACGTCCTGACTTTC

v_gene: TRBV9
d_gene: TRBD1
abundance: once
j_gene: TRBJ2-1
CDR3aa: CASSFSGTGVSYNEQFF
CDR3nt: TGTGCCAGCAGCTTCTCCGGGACAGGGGTTTCCTACAATGAGCAGTTCTTC

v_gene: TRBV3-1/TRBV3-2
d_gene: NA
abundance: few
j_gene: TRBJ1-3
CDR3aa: CASSQGVSGNTIYF
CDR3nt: TGTGCCAGCAGCCAAGGAGTTTCTGGAAACACCATATATTTT

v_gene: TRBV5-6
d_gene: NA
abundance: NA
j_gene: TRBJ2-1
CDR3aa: CASSLRRERHNEQFF
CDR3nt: TGTGCCAGCAGCTTGCGGAGGGAGCGGCACAATGAGCAGTTCTTC

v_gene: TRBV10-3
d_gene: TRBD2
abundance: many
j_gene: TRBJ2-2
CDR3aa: CASGRVAGAVGELFF
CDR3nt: TGTGCCAGCGGGAGGGTAGCGGGAGCGGTCGGGGAGCTGTTTTTT

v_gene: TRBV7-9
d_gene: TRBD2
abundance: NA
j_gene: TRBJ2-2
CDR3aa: CASSQKAGGPAGELFF
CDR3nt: TGTGCCAGCAGCCAAAAAGCGGGAGGGCCAGCCGGGGAGCTGTTTTTT

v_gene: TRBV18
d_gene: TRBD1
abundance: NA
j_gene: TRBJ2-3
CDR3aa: CASSPGTGMSDTQYF
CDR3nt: TGTGCCAGCTCACCGGGGACAGGGATGTCAGATACGCAGTATTTT

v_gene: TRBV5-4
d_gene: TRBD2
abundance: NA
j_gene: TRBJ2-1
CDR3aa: CASSLVSSGTSHYNEQFF
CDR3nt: TGTGCCAGCAGCTTGGTGTCTAGCGGGACCTCTCACTACAATGAGCAGTTCTTC

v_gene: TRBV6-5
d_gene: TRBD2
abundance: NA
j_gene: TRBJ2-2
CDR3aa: CASRLAGETGELFF
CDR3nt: TGTGCCAGCAGACTAGCGGGAGAAACCGGGGAGCTGTTTTTT

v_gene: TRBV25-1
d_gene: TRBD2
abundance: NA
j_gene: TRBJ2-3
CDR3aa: CASRKNTGLAASTDTQYF
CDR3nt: TGTGCCAGCAGGAAAAACACGGGACTAGCGGCCAGCACAGATACGCAGTATTTT

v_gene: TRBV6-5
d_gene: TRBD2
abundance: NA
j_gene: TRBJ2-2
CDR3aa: CASTGTMNTGELFF
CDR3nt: TGTGCCAGTACCGGGACTATGAACACCGGGGAGCTGTTTTTT

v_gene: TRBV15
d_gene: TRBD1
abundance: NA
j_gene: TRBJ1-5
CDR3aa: CATRTGGPNNQPQHF
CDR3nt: TGTGCCACCAGGACAGGGGGCCCTAACAATCAGCCCCAGCATTTT

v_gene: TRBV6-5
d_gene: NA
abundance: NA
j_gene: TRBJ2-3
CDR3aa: CASILHHTDTQYF
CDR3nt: TGTGCCAGCATACTGCACCACACAGATACGCAGTATTTT

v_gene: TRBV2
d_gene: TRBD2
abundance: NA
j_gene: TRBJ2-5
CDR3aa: CASSALAGGFQETQYF
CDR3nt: TGTGCCAGCAGTGCACTAGCGGGAGGGTTCCAAGAGACCCAGTACTTC

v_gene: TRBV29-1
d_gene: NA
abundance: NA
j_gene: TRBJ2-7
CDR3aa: CSANRIGSYEQYF
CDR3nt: TGCAGCGCAAACAGGATAGGCTCCTACGAGCAGTACTTC

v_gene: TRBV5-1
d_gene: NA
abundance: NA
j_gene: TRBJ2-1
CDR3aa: CASSSSLTVDEQFF
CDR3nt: TGCGCCAGCAGCTCTAGCCTAACGGTCGATGAGCAGTTCTTC